A single sample is the source of the 16 T cell receptor beta chains below, sequenced in a study of blood T cell repertoires in COVID-19. Data came from immunoSEQ multiplex PCR; TCRdb stores just in-frame clones and leaves some out. The sample records about 150,000 clones, roughly 84% being singletons. Material: peripheral blood. These receptors were obtained from a man younger than 45 with COVID-19, enrolled during active disease.

The chain couples TRBV18 to TRBJ1-1, with D tentatively TRBD1 (5 bases). CDR1 KGHSH and CDR2 LQKENI come from the germline V gene. The CDR3 is made up of 16 amino acids. V gave up 3 bases and J gave up 4 bases, with 18 bases separating them. In DNA, the CDR3 is TGTGCCAGCTCACCCCGAGAGTCAGGGCGAGCCACTGAAGCTTTCTTT. The encoded protein is CASSPRESGRATEAFF.

This clone has just one count. The chain recombines TRBV5-1 with TRBJ2-3; TRBD1 might be the D (5 bases). This CDR3 region has 13 residues. V was cut by 4 bases and J by 5 bases, with 11 bases left in between. Germline V gene sequence: CDR1 SGHRS, CDR2 YFSETQ. The CDR3 reads CASSLQRGDTQYF. DNA of the CDR3: TGCGCCAGCAGCCTCCAAAGGGGAGATACGCAGTATTTT.

This chain uses TRBV18 with TRBJ1-1; possible D gene TRBD1, 5 bases. The ends were cut back, 4 bases at V and 0 bases at J, with 27 bases in the middle. CDR1 is KGHSH, CDR2 LQKENI, per germline. The CDR3 contains 20 residues. The CDR3 here is CASSRTQARGEPAMNTEAFF. Here the CDR3 DNA reads TGTGCCAGCTCACGAACCCAGGCCCGGGGGGAGCCAGCAATGAACACTGAAGCTTTCTTT.

This sequence joins TRBV4-1 and TRBJ2-3; D might be TRBD2 (6 bases). With 5 bases removed from V and 2 bases from J, the gap between germline ends came to 14 bases. This CDR3 is 15 amino acids long. Germline V CDR1 and CDR2: MGHRA, YSYEKL. CDR3 bases: TGCGCCAGCAGCTCATTAGCGGCTAACACAGATACGCAGTATTTT. Amino acid sequence: CASSSLAANTDTQYF.

The chain has TRBV7-2 and TRBJ2-7; D is unresolved. V lost 2 bases, J lost 3 bases, and 8 bases lay in between. The germline CDR1 and CDR2 sequences are SGHTA and FQGNSA. The CDR3 length is 13 residues. The CDR3 DNA follows: TGTGCCAGCAGCTTAAACAGAGACTACGAGCAGTACTTC. Translating it yields CASSLNRDYEQYF.

This clone was counted a single time. This chain joins TRBV4-1 and TRBJ2-3, with 7 bases fitting TRBD2. The germline V gene encodes CDR1 MGHRA and CDR2 YSYEKL. This CDR3 is built from 16 residues. Trimming at V came to 2 bases and at J to 2 bases, leaving 7 bases not matched to a gene. The chain's CDR3 is CASSQKPSGSTDTQYF. In DNA form, the CDR3 reads TGCGCCAGCAGCCAAAAACCTAGCGGTTCCACAGATACGCAGTATTTT.

The chain links TRBV19 to TRBJ2-7; TRBD2 matches at 9 bases. J gave up 6 bases and V 3 bases, and 9 bases lay outside the gene matches. Germline V gene sequence: CDR1 LNHDA, CDR2 SQIVND (reference sequence). The CDR3 has 15 residues. The CDR3 bases are TGTGCCAGTAGTATGGATCCGGGACTAGCATTCGAGCAGTACTTC. It codes for CASSMDPGLAFEQYF.

This chain uses TRBV15 with TRBJ2-5, with 7 bases lining up with TRBD2. Trimming cost V 5 bases and J 1 base; bases outside gene matches: 4. Germline V gene sequence: CDR1 LNHNV, CDR2 YYDKDF (reference sequence). CDR3 length: 14 amino acids. The CDR3 region has the DNA TGTGCCACCAGCGCTAGCGGACTCCAAGAGACCCAGTACTTC. Amino acid sequence: CATSASGLQETQYF. Looking up the rest from reference TRBV15 and TRBJ2-5 gives the full variable domain: DAMVIQNPRYQVTQFGKPVTLSCSQTLNHNVMYWYQQKSSQAPKLLFHYYDKDFNNEADTPDNFQSRRPNTSFCFLDIRSPGLGDTAMYLCATSASGLQETQYFGPGTRLLVL.

A single count supports this clone. The sample contains more than one DNA sequence encoding this CDR3. The rearrangement links TRBV2 to TRBJ1-3; the D gene is possibly TRBD1 (5 bases). The CDR3 contains 13 residues. Looked up from germline, CDR1 is SNHLY and CDR2 is FYNNEI. V shed 5 bases and J shed 0 bases, with 5 bases lying between them. The CDR3 bases are TGTGCCAGCAGTAGGGGCTCTGGAAACACCATATATTTT. Amino acids: CASSRGSGNTIYF. The complete variable domain, with remaining parts taken from reference TRBV2 and TRBJ1-3, reads EPEVTQTPSHQVTQMGQEVILRCVPISNHLYFYWYRQILGQKVEFLVSFYNNEISEKSEIFDDQFSVERPDGSNFTLKIRSTKLEDSAMYFCASSRGSGNTIYFGEGSWLTVV.

This clone appeared a single time. The chain links TRBV20-1 to TRBJ1-3; TRBD1 might be the D (5 bases). This CDR3 region has 15 residues. Trimming shortened V by 3 bases and J by 0 bases, and 12 bases separated the two germline ends. The germline gives CDR1 DFQATT, CDR2 SNEGSKA (reference sequence). CDR3 sequence (DNA): TGCAGTGCTAGTGGAGCGGGGGACTCTGGAAACACCATATATTTT. Encoded protein: CSASGAGDSGNTIYF.

This chain connects TRBV6-2 or TRBV6-3 to TRBJ2-5, with TRBD1 as a possible D gene (6 bases). The V and J ends lost 5 bases and 5 bases respectively, with 15 bases between them. Looked up from germline, CDR1 is MNHEY and CDR2 is SVGEGT. The CDR3 is made up of 14 amino acids. CDR3 sequence reads: CASSTLGAVETQYF. CDR3 nucleotides: TGTGCCAGCAGTACTTTGGGGGCGGTGGAGACCCAGTACTTC.

J is TRBJ2-7 and V is TRBV7-2; no clear D gene. This CDR3 is built from 12 residues. Between the trimmed V and J ends, which lost 3 bases and 7 bases, there was a span of 10 bases. Germline lookup yields CDR1 SGHTA and CDR2 FQGNSA. CDR3 in amino acids: CASSLSSKEQYF. CDR3 DNA: TGTGCCAGCAGCTTGAGTTCCAAAGAGCAGTACTTC.

The V and J genes are TRBV4-3 and TRBJ2-1; D gene uncertain. Germline V CDR1 and CDR2: LGHNA, YSLEER. This CDR3 is 16 amino acids long. V was pared by 0 bases and J by 4 bases, with 13 bases between. The CDR3 protein is CASSQDPALEYNEQFF. For the CDR3, the DNA is TGCGCCAGCAGCCAAGATCCAGCGCTAGAATACAATGAGCAGTTCTTC.

J is TRBJ1-2 and V is TRBV29-1; the D is unclear. Germline-derived CDR1 and CDR2 are SQVTM and ANQGSEA. Deletions cut 2 bases from V and 8 bases from J, with 12 bases between. The CDR3 contains 12 residues. This CDR3 reads CSVETGSRGYTF. CDR3 nucleotide sequence: TGCAGCGTTGAAACTGGGAGTAGAGGCTACACCTTC.

The gene calls are TRBV6-5 and TRBJ2-1; TRBD1 matches 7 bases. Unmatched junction bases numbered 3, after V lost 5 bases and J lost 8 bases. The germline V gene encodes CDR1 MNHEY and CDR2 SVGAGI. The CDR3 covers 12 residues. CDR3 coding DNA: TGTGCCAGCAGTCCTACAGGGGATGAGCAGTTCTTC. This sequence encodes CASSPTGDEQFF.

The chain employs TRBV27 and TRBJ2-5; D is unresolved. In germline, CDR1 is MNHEY, CDR2 SMNVEV (reference sequence). The CDR3 loop spans 14 amino acids. V lost 4 bases and J lost 2, with 11 bases in between. In DNA, the CDR3 is TGTGCCAGCAGTTCGTTGGCAGGACAAGAGACCCAGTACTTC. It codes for CASSSLAGQETQYF.